These T cell receptor beta chains were read from a single sample in a study of cytomegalovirus exposure and HLA in healthy donors. Here immunoSEQ multiplex PCR was the method, and the copy in TCRdb shows in-frame clones only, minus some. The sample contains about 140,000 clones, roughly three quarters of which appear only once. Sequencing was done on a sample of PBMCs. All receptors come from a woman in her forties or fifties in good health and CMV-seronegative. CDR3s include the opening cysteine and the closing phenylalanine or tryptophan. A D gene is named only where the DNA matches it firmly. For some rows the clone size is stated as once, few or many, or as a class when expanded; others skip it.

d_call	cdr3_length	clone_size	j_call	v_call	cdr3_nt	cdr3_aa
NA	16	few	TRBJ2-6	TRBV6-5	TGTGCCAGCAGTTACTCTCCCGGCTCTGGGGCCAACGTCCTGACTTTC	CASSYSPGSGANVLTF
NA	13	NA	TRBJ2-7	TRBV4-3	TGCGCCAGCAGCCGACTAGTCGAATACGAGCAGTACTTC	CASSRLVEYEQYF
NA	14	NA	TRBJ1-1	TRBV11-2	TGTGCCAGCAGCTCGTCTGATTCCCAGACTGAAGCTTTCTTT	CASSSSDSQTEAFF
TRBD1	15	NA	TRBJ1-5	TRBV5-4	TGTGCCAGCAGCCTATCGACAGGGCACAATCAGCCCCAGCATTTT	CASSLSTGHNQPQHF
NA	13	NA	TRBJ1-6	TRBV7-7	TGTGCTAGCAGCTTCGGAGAGAATTCACCCCTCCACTTT	CASSFGENSPLHF
TRBD1	16	few	TRBJ2-1	TRBV13	TGTGCCAGCAGCCGGCGGACAGGTAGTTACTACAATGAGCAGTTCTTC	CASSRRTGSYYNEQFF
TRBD2	16	NA	TRBJ2-5	TRBV15	TGTGCCACCAGCGAGTTAAATATAGCGGGGGGAGAGACCCAGTACTTC	CATSELNIAGGETQYF
TRBD1	16	NA	TRBJ2-2	TRBV10-3	TGTGCCATCAGGCCAACAGGGGGCGCGGTCACCGGGGAGCTGTTTTTT	CAIRPTGGAVTGELFF
NA	15	NA	TRBJ2-3	TRBV7-9	TGTGCCAGCAGCCAAGATCGGGATAGCGCAGATACGCAGTATTTT	CASSQDRDSADTQYF
TRBD2	16	NA	TRBJ2-1	TRBV7-2	TGTGCCAGCAGCTCAAACCGGGGGGACTCCTACAATGAGCAGTTCTTC	CASSSNRGDSYNEQFF
NA	11	NA	TRBJ1-1	TRBV20-1	TGCAGTGCCCAAGCGGCAGGTTTACGAATCTTT	CSAQAAGLRIF
TRBD2	16	NA	TRBJ2-3	TRBV2	TGTGCCAGCAGTGATTCTGCGGGGGAACGCACAGATACGCAGTATTTT	CASSDSAGERTDTQYF
TRBD1	14	NA	TRBJ1-1	TRBV7-9	TGTGCCAGCAGCTTGGACCTCGGACAGGGGGCAGCTTTCTTT	CASSLDLGQGAAFF
NA	14	NA	TRBJ1-4	TRBV5-5	TGTGCCAGCAGCTTGTTTCCGGGTAAAGAAAAACTGTTTTTT	CASSLFPGKEKLFF
TRBD1	15	NA	TRBJ1-2	TRBV7-8	TGTGCCAGCAGCACGACAGGGGTCGTAAGCTATGGCTACACCTTC	CASSTTGVVSYGYTF
NA	17	once	TRBJ1-1	TRBV28	TGTGCCAGCAGTTTAGATCGGCAGGCGACAAAGAACACTGAAGCTTTCTTT	CASSLDRQATKNTEAFF
TRBD1	14	NA	TRBJ1-1	TRBV29-1	TGCAGCGGAAAACAAAGGACAGGGGGGACTGAAGCTTTCTTT	CSGKQRTGGTEAFF
TRBD1	15	NA	TRBJ1-2	TRBV5-6	TGTGCCAGCAGCTTGTCAGGGGGCGGGAACTATGGCTACACCTTC	CASSLSGGGNYGYTF
NA	16	NA	TRBJ2-7	TRBV28	TGTGCCAGCAGTGAAGAGGGGGACACTCGAATTTACGAGCAGTACTTC	CASSEEGDTRIYEQYF
NA	19	NA	TRBJ1-6	TRBV11-2	TGTGCCAGCAGCTTAGAAACACCTTTCCAGGGGTTCCCCTCGTCACCCCTCCACTTT	CASSLETPFQGFPSSPLHF
NA	13	NA	TRBJ1-4	TRBV19	TGTGCCAGTACGCGCGGGGTGTTTGAAAAACTGTTTTTT	CASTRGVFEKLFF
TRBD2	16	NA	TRBJ2-3	TRBV7-6	TGTGCCAGCAGCTTAGTTGGGACTAGCGGCGCAGATACGCAGTATTTT	CASSLVGTSGADTQYF
TRBD1	19	NA	TRBJ1-1	TRBV7-2	TGTGCCAGCAGCTTAGTAGCGGACAGGGACCATTACATGAACACTGAAGCTTTCTTT	CASSLVADRDHYMNTEAFF
NA	17	NA	TRBJ1-2	TRBV7-2	TGTGCCAGCAGCGGACGTGGTGGGCAGGGAAAAAACTATGGCTACACCTTC	CASSGRGGQGKNYGYTF
NA	12	NA	TRBJ2-5	TRBV7-9	TGTGCCAGCAGGTGGGGAGGCGAGACCCAGTACTTC	CASRWGGETQYF
TRBD1	16	few	TRBJ2-2	TRBV14	TGTGCCAGCAGCCAACCGACAGGGGCGAGCACCGGGGAGCTGTTTTTT	CASSQPTGASTGELFF
TRBD2	14	NA	TRBJ2-2	TRBV7-2	TGTGCCAGCGGACTAGCGGGGTTCACCGGGGAGCTGTTTTTT	CASGLAGFTGELFF
TRBD1	13	few	TRBJ2-7	TRBV11-1	TGTGCCAGCAGCTTAGGGACAGGGGACGAGCAGTACTTC	CASSLGTGDEQYF
NA	14	NA	TRBJ2-2	TRBV5-1	TGCGCCAGCAGCCTAGGACAATTCACCGGGGAGCTGTTTTTT	CASSLGQFTGELFF
TRBD1	15	few	TRBJ2-7	TRBV10-3	TGTGCCATCAGTTATGGACAGGGGGCGAAGAACGAGCAGTACTTC	CAISYGQGAKNEQYF
NA	15	few	TRBJ1-2	TRBV6-4	TGTGCCAGCAACCCGGACCAGGGGTCGAACTATGGCTACACCTTC	CASNPDQGSNYGYTF
NA	14	NA	TRBJ2-3	TRBV7-9	TGTGCCAGCAGCTCCCAGGGTTACACAGATACGCAGTATTTT	CASSSQGYTDTQYF
NA	14	NA	TRBJ2-7	TRBV30	TGTGCCTGGAGCCCGGGGAGTCAGAATTACGAGCAGTACTTC	CAWSPGSQNYEQYF
TRBD1	15	NA	TRBJ1-5	TRBV7-9	TGTGCCAGCAGCCCGACAGGGGGAACAGGCCAGCCCCAGCATTTT	CASSPTGGTGQPQHF
NA	14	NA	TRBJ1-2	TRBV5-4	TGTGCCAGCAGCATACAGGGAGCTAGCTATGGCTACACCTTC	CASSIQGASYGYTF
NA	16	NA	TRBJ1-1	TRBV27	TGTGCCAGCAGTTTAGTCGTCGGGGGACCGAACACTGAAGCTTTCTTT	CASSLVVGGPNTEAFF
NA	13	NA	TRBJ1-2	TRBV5-4	TGTGCCAGCAGCTTGGTTGGGGGCCATGGCTACACCTTC	CASSLVGGHGYTF
NA	12	few	TRBJ2-5	TRBV6-1	TGTGCCAGCGCCCCACCTGGGACACTAAAGTACTTC	CASAPPGTLKYF
TRBD1	15	NA	TRBJ1-4	TRBV28	TGTGCCAGCAGCTTACCCGGACAGGGGTGGGAAAAACTGTTTTTT	CASSLPGQGWEKLFF
NA	15	NA	TRBJ1-1	TRBV6-5	TGTGCCAGCAATCCTACAGGGATTGAATGGACTGAAGCTTTCTTT	CASNPTGIEWTEAFF
TRBD2	14	NA	TRBJ2-1	TRBV6-1	TGTGCCAGCACGGCTAGCGGGGCTTACAATGAGCAGTTCTTC	CASTASGAYNEQFF
NA	14	NA	TRBJ1-2	TRBV27	TGTGCCAGCAGTCTCACTCTCGACAGCTATGGCTACACCTTC	CASSLTLDSYGYTF
TRBD2	16	NA	TRBJ2-3	TRBV7-2	TGTGCCAGCAGCTCGCACGGGGGGGCCTCTCGCGTTACGCAGTATTTT	CASSSHGGASRVTQYF
NA	14	few	TRBJ2-3	TRBV4-2	TGTGCCAGCAGAGTTAGGGGGTTTACAGATACGCAGTATTTT	CASRVRGFTDTQYF
TRBD1	13	NA	TRBJ1-2	TRBV30	TGTGCCTGGAGTACAGGGGGCTTATATGGCTACACCTTC	CAWSTGGLYGYTF
TRBD1	14	once	TRBJ1-1	TRBV30	TGTGCCTGGAGTTCGGGACAGCGAAACACTGAAGCTTTCTTT	CAWSSGQRNTEAFF